The 21 T cell receptor beta chains in this list originate from one sample, sequenced in a study of regulatory T cells in long-lasting Graves disease. Time point reported: newly diagnosed GD, antithyroid drugs for less than 3 months. With RNA extracted from PBMCs as input, the TCR library was made. TCR beta libraries were built with iRepertoire HTBI primers and Arm-PCR of CDR3 regions. Via MiXCR, TCRdb re-called the multiplex PCR reads, giving one row per CDR3 protein. The data show roughly 500,000 distinct CDR3 sequences, about 14% seen once. The same specimen was also included in a second study, on T cells in Graves' hyperthyroidism and ophthalmopathy.

The sample consisted of peripheral blood mononuclear cells (PBMCs), taken at new diagnosis, from a patient treated with antithyroid drugs. The receptors come from a man aged 30-40 years with Graves disease.

V is TRBV6-5 and J is TRBJ2-3; 16 bases are shared with TRBD2. The CDR3 is 20 amino acids. The J segment lost 2 bases and the V segment lost 2 bases, leaving 10 bases of the junction unmatched. Germline V gene lookup returns CDR1 MNHEY and CDR2 SVGAGI. For the CDR3, the DNA is TGTGCCAGCAGTTACGTTTTCGGGACTAGCGGGAGGGCCGCCACAGATACGCAGTATTTT. It specifies CASSYVFGTSGRAATDTQYF.

The sample holds a few counts of this clonotype. The CDR3 sequence is CASSPSAGKVYEQYF. The CDR3 DNA reads as TGTGCCAGCAGCCCCTCAGCGGGAAAAGTCTACGAGCAGTACTTC. The genes are TRBV3-1 and TRBJ2-7, with 7 bases lining up with TRBD2. V gave up 4 bases and J gave up 3 bases; unmatched junction bases: 9. This CDR3 region has 15 residues. Germline V gene data show CDR1 as LGHDT and CDR2 as YNNKEL (reference sequence).

This clonotype was counted between two and nine times. The chain is built from TRBV20-1 and TRBJ2-1; D might be TRBD2 (5 bases). The V gene's germline CDR1 is DFQATT and CDR2 SNEGSKA (reference sequence). There are 15 residues in the CDR3. V was shortened by 6 bases and J by 4 bases, with 19 bases between the two germline ends. CDR3 sequence: CSAHVSGRDYNEQFF. Here the CDR3 DNA reads TGCAGTGCCCACGTAAGCGGAAGAGATTACAATGAGCAGTTCTTC.

Turning to this clonotype: A clone one base away is much larger, so this may be a read error. The final CDR3 position lacks the conserved phenylalanine or tryptophan, pointing to a likely read error. The CDR3 DNA is TGTGCCAGCAGTGGAGGGAGGGCTGAAGCTTTCCTT. Translating it yields CASSGGRAEAFL. The chain couples TRBV2 to TRBJ1-1; D is uncertain. The CDR3 spans 12 residues. Trimming cost V 4 bases and J 6 bases, with 9 bases left between them. Germline values: CDR1 SNHLY, CDR2 FYNNEI.

This clonotype was counted ten times or more. The junction departs from germline at one end; a sequencing error may be responsible. The rearrangement joins TRBV5-1 to TRBJ1-1; the D gene is possibly TRBD1 (5 bases). Germline CDR1 SGHRS, CDR2 YFSETQ. The CDR3 spans 13 residues. The DNA for the CDR3 is TGTGCCAGCAGCTTAACAGGGAACACTGAAGCTTTCTTT. Amino acid sequence: CASSLTGNTEAFF. Full variable domain (missing parts from reference TRBV5-1 and TRBJ1-1): KAGVTQTPRYLIKTRGQQVTLSCSPISGHRSVSWYQQTPGQGLQFLFEYFSETQRNKGNFPGRFSGRQFSNSRSEMNVSTLELGDSALYLCASSLTGNTEAFFGQGTRLTVV.

There are many counts of this clonotype. CDR3 nucleotide sequence: TGCAGCGTTGAAGCTATGACGGACCCTAGCGGGTACCACTACGAGCAGTACTTC. Translated: CSVEAMTDPSGYHYEQYF. This chain uses TRBV29-1 with TRBJ2-7; 8 bases line up with TRBD2. J lost 3 bases, V lost 1 base, and 17 bases had no gene match. Germline V CDR1 and CDR2: SQVTM, ANQGSEA. This CDR3 spans 18 amino acids.

This chain connects TRBV6-2 or TRBV6-3 to TRBJ2-1; D is unclear. Trimming removed 2 bases from V and 2 bases from J, with 7 bases in between. Germline V lookup: CDR1 MNHEY, CDR2 SVGEGT. The CDR3 is 14 amino acids. CDR3 DNA sequence: TGTGCCAGCAGTTACAGGTCTCCCTACAATGAGCAGTTCTTC. Residues: CASSYRSPYNEQFF.

The rearrangement links TRBV6-2 or TRBV6-3 to TRBJ2-7; 11 nucleotides agree with TRBD2. CDR1 is MNHEY and CDR2 is SVGEGT in the germline V gene. V gave up 7 bases and J gave up 5 bases; unmatched junction bases: 19. The CDR3 totals 18 residues. This CDR3 reads CASNIRTGLAGGSHEQYF. CDR3 DNA sequence: TGTGCCAGCAATATCCGAACGGGGCTAGCGGGAGGATCTCACGAGCAGTACTTC.

In this sample, this clonotype turned up many times. The chain is built from TRBV7-9 and TRBJ2-7; 8 positions agree with TRBD1. This CDR3 is built from 18 residues. Trimming at V came to 5 bases and at J to 4 bases, leaving 19 bases not matched to a gene. CDR1 and CDR2 (germline): SEHNR, FQNEAQ (reference sequence). The CDR3 nucleotides read TGTGCCAGCAGCCCACAGCCATCCCGGACAGGGCCTGGGTACGAGCAGTACTTC. Protein product: CASSPQPSRTGPGYEQYF.

This clonotype was counted ten times or more. The chain recombines TRBV7-2 with TRBJ1-4; weak D call: TRBD1 (6 bases). The CDR3 is 16 amino acids. Germline V gives CDR1 SGHTA, CDR2 FQGNSA. V lost 4 bases and J 8 bases, leaving 20 bases between the germline ends. The CDR3, as DNA: TGTGCCAGCAGCTCCAGACGGACAGAGGCAGCGGAAAAACTGTTTTTT. Translating it yields CASSSRRTEAAEKLFF.

This clonotype occurred many times. This chain uses TRBV7-2 with TRBJ1-2; the D is unclear. V lost 4 bases to trimming and J lost 4 bases, with 16 bases between them. Germline-derived CDR1 and CDR2 are SGHTA and FQGNSA. The CDR3 sequence is 15 residues long. CDR3 protein: CASSSPGGVPYGYTF. DNA of the CDR3: TGTGCCAGCAGCTCACCGGGAGGAGTTCCCTATGGCTACACCTTC. Filled out from reference TRBV7-2 and TRBJ1-2, the complete variable domain reads GAGVSQSPSNKVTEKGKDVELRCDPISGHTALYWYRQSLGQGLEFLIYFQGNSAPDKSGLPSDRFSAERTGGSVSTLTIQRTQQEDSAVYLCASSSPGGVPYGYTFGSGTRLTVV.

Turning to this clonotype: A read error may explain this, as a much larger clone is one base away. The chain is built from TRBV29-1 and TRBJ2-7; TRBD1 agrees at 9 bases. V gave up 4 bases and J gave up 0 bases; unmatched junction bases: 13. The CDR3 has 17 amino acids. The germline V gene has CDR1 SQVTM and CDR2 ANQGSEA. In nucleotides, the CDR3 is TGCAGCGTTGGAGCGAGACCGGGACAGGGTTCCTCCTACGAGCAGTACTTC. It is translated as CSVGARPGQGSSYEQYF.

The chain links TRBV19 to TRBJ1-5, with D perhaps matching TRBD1 (5 bases). Trimming removed 6 bases at V and 3 bases at J, with 12 bases between. The CDR3 length is 14 residues. The V gene's germline CDR1 is LNHDA and CDR2 SQIVND (reference sequence). This chain's CDR3 is CASRERGNNQPQHF. The DNA for the CDR3 is TGTGCCAGTAGGGAGAGGGGAAACAATCAGCCCCAGCATTTT.

The J gene is TRBJ2-2, the V gene TRBV5-1; 9 bases fit TRBD1. CDR1 and CDR2 from the germline V gene are SGHRS and YFSETQ. The CDR3 is made up of 16 amino acids. V shed 3 bases and J 4 bases; nucleotides not matched to a gene: 7. The CDR3 spells CASSSGQGFVTGELFF. Here the CDR3 DNA reads TGCGCCAGCAGCTCCGGACAGGGGTTCGTCACCGGGGAGCTGTTTTTT.

The table lists this clonotype with a few counts. V is TRBV18 and J is TRBJ2-5; no clear D gene. The CDR3 length is 14 residues. Germline lookup yields CDR1 KGHSH and CDR2 LQKENI. V was trimmed by 3 bases and J by 2 bases, leaving 10 bases between them. The CDR3: CASSPWELQETQYF. In nucleotides, the CDR3 is TGTGCCAGCTCACCCTGGGAATTACAAGAGACCCAGTACTTC.

This clonotype was counted ten times or more. This chain joins TRBV20-1 and TRBJ1-1; possibly TRBD1 for D (5 bases). The CDR3 loop spans 14 amino acids. V was shortened by 3 bases and J by 5 bases, with 16 bases between the two germline ends. Germline V gives CDR1 DFQATT, CDR2 SNEGSKA (reference sequence). The CDR3 region is CSASPGARKTEAFF. The CDR3 DNA reads TGCAGTGCTAGTCCCGGGGCACGTAAAACTGAAGCTTTCTTT.

The V and J genes are TRBV7-9 and TRBJ2-1, with D uncertain. Germline CDR1 SEHNR, CDR2 FQNEAQ (reference sequence). Trimming cost V 3 bases and J 4 bases, with 4 bases left between them. CDR3 size: 12 residues. The DNA for the CDR3 is TGTGCCAGCAGCTTCCCTTACAATGAGCAGTTCTTC. Translating gives CASSFPYNEQFF.

Many counts were recorded for this clonotype. The chain joins TRBV6-2 or TRBV6-3 to TRBJ2-1; D is perhaps TRBD2 (5 bases). V lost 6 bases and J lost 3, with 15 bases in between. The CDR3 is 15 amino acids. Germline V lookup: CDR1 MNHEY, CDR2 SVGEGT. CDR3 sequence (DNA): TGTGCCAGCAGACCCCTTTCCGGGGACTACAATGAGCAGTTCTTC. It yields the protein CASRPLSGDYNEQFF.

This clonotype showed up many times. V is TRBV13 and J is TRBJ2-5; D is perhaps TRBD2 (6 bases). Germline V gene sequence: CDR1 PRHDT, CDR2 FYEKMQ (reference sequence). Trimming took 11 bases from V and 0 from J, leaving 13 bases between them. This CDR3 spans 13 amino acids. CDR3 bases: TGTGCCTCCCAGCGGGCCGACCAAGAGACCCAGTACTTC. This translates into CASQRADQETQYF.

To note about this clonotype: One base away lies a much larger clone, so this may be a sequencing read error. V and J are TRBV6-2 or TRBV6-3 and TRBJ2-7; D is possibly TRBD1 (6 bases). The CDR3 consists of 16 residues. Germline loops: CDR1 MNHEY, CDR2 SVGEGT. The CDR3 DNA follows: TGTGCCAGCAGTCAACTCCTGACAGGACCTTCCTACGAGCAGCACTTC. Residues: CASSQLLTGPSYEQHF.

The chain combines TRBV5-1 with TRBJ1-2; no firm D call. V was cut by 5 bases and J by 8 bases, with 16 bases left in between. There are 13 residues in the CDR3. The germline gives CDR1 SGHRS, CDR2 YFSETQ. CDR3 in amino acids: CASSPGSYSGYTF. In nucleotides, the CDR3 is TGCGCCAGCAGTCCCGGTTCCTACTCCGGCTACACCTTC.